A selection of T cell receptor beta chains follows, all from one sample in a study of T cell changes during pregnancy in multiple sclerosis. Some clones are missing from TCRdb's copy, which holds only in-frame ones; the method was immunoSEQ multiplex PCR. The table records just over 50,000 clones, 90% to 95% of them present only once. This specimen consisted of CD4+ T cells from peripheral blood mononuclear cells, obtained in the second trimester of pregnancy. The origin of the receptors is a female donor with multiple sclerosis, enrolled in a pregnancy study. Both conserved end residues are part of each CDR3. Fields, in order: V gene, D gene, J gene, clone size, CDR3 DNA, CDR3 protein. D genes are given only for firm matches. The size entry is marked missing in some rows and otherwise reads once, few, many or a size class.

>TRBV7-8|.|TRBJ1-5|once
TGTGCCAGCAGCTTAGGTCAGGGATACAATCAGCCCCAGCATTTT
CASSLGQGYNQPQHF
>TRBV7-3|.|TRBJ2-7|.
TGTGCCAGCAGCTTGGACAGTTTTATAAATTACGAGCAGTACTTC
CASSLDSFINYEQYF
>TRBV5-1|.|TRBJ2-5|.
TGCGCCAGCAGCTTGAGGGCGGGGGCTCAAGAGACCCAGTACTTC
CASSLRAGAQETQYF
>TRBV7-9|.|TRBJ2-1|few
TGTGCCAGCAGCCGGGAGAGCGGTTTTGAGCAGTTCTTC
CASSRESGFEQFF
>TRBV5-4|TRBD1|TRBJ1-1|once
TGTGCCAGCAGCCTGGACAGGGGAACTGAAGCTTTCTTT
CASSLDRGTEAFF
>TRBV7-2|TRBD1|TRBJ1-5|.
TGTGCCAGCAGCTTGACAGGGATAAATCAGCCCCAGCATTTT
CASSLTGINQPQHF
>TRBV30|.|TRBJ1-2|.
TGTGCCTGGACACAGAACCCCGACTATGGCTACACCTTC
CAWTQNPDYGYTF
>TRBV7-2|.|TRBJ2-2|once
TGTGCCAGCAGCCCCCAGACTAGCACCGGGGAGCTGTTTTTT
CASSPQTSTGELFF
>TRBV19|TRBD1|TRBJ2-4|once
TGTGCCAGCCGACAGGGTATAGCCAAAAACATTCAGTACTTC
CASRQGIAKNIQYF
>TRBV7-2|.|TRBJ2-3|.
TGTGCCAGCAGCGTGGCGGGGGATACGCAGTATTTT
CASSVAGDTQYF
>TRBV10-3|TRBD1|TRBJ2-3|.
TGTGCCATCAGGACAGGGGGCACAGATACGCAGTATTTT
CAIRTGGTDTQYF
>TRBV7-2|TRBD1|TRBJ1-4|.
TGTGCCAGCAGCCGACAGGGGAAGGAAAAACTGTTTTTT
CASSRQGKEKLFF
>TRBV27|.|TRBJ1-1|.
TGTGCCAGCAGTTTACTAGGGAACACTGAAGCTTTCTTT
CASSLLGNTEAFF
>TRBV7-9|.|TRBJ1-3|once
TGTGCCAGCAGCTCTACACAGGGCGCCGGAAACACCATATATTTT
CASSSTQGAGNTIYF
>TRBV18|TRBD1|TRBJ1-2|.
TGTGCCAGCTCACCACTTGACGGACAGGTCTCTGGCTACACCTTC
CASSPLDGQVSGYTF
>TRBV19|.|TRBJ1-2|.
TGTGCCAGCAGGAGGAGCGCTGAGGGCTACACCTTC
CASRRSAEGYTF
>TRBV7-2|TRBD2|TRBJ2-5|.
TGTGCCAGCAGCCGCGGGGGGGCGGTGGAGACCCAGTACTTC
CASSRGGAVETQYF
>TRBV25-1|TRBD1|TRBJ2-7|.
TGTGCCAGCAGTGACCCGGGACAGGGTTACGAGCAGTACTTC
CASSDPGQGYEQYF